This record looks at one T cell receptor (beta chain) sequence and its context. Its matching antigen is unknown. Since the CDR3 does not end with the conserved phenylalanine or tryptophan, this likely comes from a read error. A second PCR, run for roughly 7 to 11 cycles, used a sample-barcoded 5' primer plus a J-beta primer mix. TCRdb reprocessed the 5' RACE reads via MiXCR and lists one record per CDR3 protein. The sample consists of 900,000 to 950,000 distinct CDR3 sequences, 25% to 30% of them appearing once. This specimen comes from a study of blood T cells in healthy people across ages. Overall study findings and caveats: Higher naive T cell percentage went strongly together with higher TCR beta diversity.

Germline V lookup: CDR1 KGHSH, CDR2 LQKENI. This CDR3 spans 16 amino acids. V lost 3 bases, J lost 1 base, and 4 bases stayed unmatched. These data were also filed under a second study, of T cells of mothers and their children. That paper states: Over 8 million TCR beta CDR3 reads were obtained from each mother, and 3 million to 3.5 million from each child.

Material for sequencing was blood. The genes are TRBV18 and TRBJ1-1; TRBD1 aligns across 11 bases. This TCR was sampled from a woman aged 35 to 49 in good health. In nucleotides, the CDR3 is TGTGCCAGCTCACCTTGGACAGGGGGCACGAACACTGAAGCTTTCTGT. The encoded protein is CASSPWTGGTNTEAFC.